This T cell receptor (beta chain) comes out of a study of T cells in narcolepsy. Trimming removed 6 bases from V and 3 bases from J, with 12 bases in between. Germline loops: CDR1 SGHRS, CDR2 YFSETQ. This CDR3 spans 13 amino acids. About this clone itself: No antigen is known for it.

Whole-study results and caveats: No autoreactive T cell clone sequences appeared in some memory CD4+ repertoires.

Libraries were prepared by immunoSEQ multiplex PCR; TCRdb keeps only in-frame clonotypes and omits some of them. The table has 30,000 to 40,000 clones, 75% to 90% seen once. This rearrangement joins TRBV5-1 to TRBJ1-1; D call uncertain. The clonotype originates from a human donor with narcolepsy. Sequenced: CD45RA- memory CD4+ T cells from PBMCs. The CDR3 is CASKRVGDTEAFF. In DNA form, the CDR3 reads TGCGCCAGCAAAAGGGTAGGCGACACTGAAGCTTTCTTT.